This TCR beta chain was sequenced in a study of cytomegalovirus exposure and HLA in healthy donors. Study results and caveats: Later analysis demonstrated an association between a missense DCLRE1C variant and TCR beta V- and J-gene trimming.

Concerning this clone itself: Antigen unknown.

The PCR contained 60 Vbeta and 13 Jbeta primers. Original methodology: Later, an analysis found about 77 million unique TCR beta chains, and around 10 million of these were shared. Assay: immunoSEQ multiplex PCR; the TCRdb copy retains only in-frame clones and omits some. The DNA was the basis for D and trimming; V, J and clone size are from that table. The sample holds 100,000 to 150,000 clones, less than 80% seen once. The V end was cut by 6 bases, the J end by 5 bases, with 11 bases between. CDR3 length equals 12 residues. Germline CDR1 and CDR2: SNHLY and FYNNEI. Sequenced: PBMCs. This receptor was taken from a middle-aged man in good health and CMV-seropositive. J is TRBJ2-7 and V is TRBV2, with D unresolved. The CDR3 loop reads CASRVKLHEQYF. DNA for the CDR3: TGTGCCAGCAGGGTAAAGCTACACGAGCAGTACTTC.